The rows below give T cell receptor beta chains drawn from one sample of a study of early T cells in non-severe SARS-CoV-2 infection. TCRdb re-called the 5' RACE reads with MiXCR, one entry per CDR3 protein. The table has tens of thousands of distinct CDR3 sequences, approximately 12% seen once; the top ten hold nearly 4.5%. Sequencing was performed on whole blood, taken at baseline. Every receptor here comes from an adult who was a healthcare worker with PCR-confirmed SARS-CoV-2 infection or an uninfected control (not recorded which). CDR3s include the opening cysteine and the closing phenylalanine or tryptophan. D genes are given only for firm matches. Expanded clones get a size class; other rows say once, few or many, or leave the size out.

clone size | J gene | D gene | V gene | CDR3 DNA | CDR3 protein
. | TRBJ2-3 | TRBD2 | TRBV27 | TGTGCCAGCAGTTTATCGGTCCTAGGGTTGGAGCGGGAGGCAGATACGCAGTATTTT | CASSLSVLGLEREADTQYF
many | TRBJ2-5 | . | TRBV6-1 | TGTGCCAGCAGTGAAGATTGGGGGCGAGAGACCCAGTACTTC | CASSEDWGRETQYF
few | TRBJ1-5 | . | TRBV18 | TGTGCCAGCTCGCCGCTGGGAGGGCCTGACGGCAATCAGCCCCAGCATTTT | CASSPLGGPDGNQPQHF
few | TRBJ2-7 | . | TRBV27 | TGTGCCAGCAGTTCCCTGACTTACGAGCAGTACTTC | CASSSLTYEQYF
few | TRBJ1-1 | TRBD1 | TRBV30 | TGTGCCTGGAGGCTACAGGGGGGAGGCACTGAAGCTTTCTTT | CAWRLQGGGTEAFF
many | TRBJ2-5 | . | TRBV5-6 | TGTGCCAGCAGCTTGGACAGGGCCAAGACCCAGTACTTC | CASSLDRAKTQYF
many | TRBJ2-3 | . | TRBV18 | TGTGCCAGCTCACCACGCGGCCAGTTAGACGATACGCAGTATTTT | CASSPRGQLDDTQYF
. | TRBJ2-3 | TRBD2 | TRBV24-1 | TGTGCCACCAGTGCCTCCGAAGCGGGAGATACAGATACGCAGTATTTT | CATSASEAGDTDTQYF
many | TRBJ2-3 | TRBD1 | TRBV24-1 | TGTGCCACCAGTGAGCCGGACAGGTTGGGGCCAGATACGCAGTATTTT | CATSEPDRLGPDTQYF
few | TRBJ1-1 | . | TRBV10-3 | TGTGCCATCAGTGAGCGGGACATGGCCTACACTGAAGCTTTCTTT | CAISERDMAYTEAFF
few | TRBJ2-7 | TRBD2 | TRBV9 | TGTGCCAGCAGCGTAGCTTGTTGGGTAGCGGGGGCCTACGAGCAGTACTTC | CASSVACWVAGAYEQYF
. | TRBJ1-1 | . | TRBV5-1 | TGCGCCAGCAGTATCGGACCAGAAGACACTGAAGCTTTCTTT | CASSIGPEDTEAFF
. | TRBJ2-7 | . | TRBV20-1 | TGCAGTGCCTATAAGGAGGGCTACGAGCAGTACTTC | CSAYKEGYEQYF
. | TRBJ2-1 | TRBD2 | TRBV4-2 | TGTGCCAGCAGCCAAGTAGGGGGGACTAGCGGGAGTACGTACAATGAGCAGTTCTTC | CASSQVGGTSGSTYNEQFF
. | TRBJ2-7 | . | TRBV29-1 | TGCAGCGTGCGAGGGGGATACGAGCAGTACTTC | CSVRGGYEQYF
many | TRBJ1-1 | . | TRBV24-1 | TGTGCCACTCTGGGGGGCGCGGGCACTGAAGCTTTCTTT | CATLGGAGTEAFF
many | TRBJ1-2 | TRBD1 | TRBV7-8 | TGTGCCAGCAGCTCGCCCCCAGGGGGAGACTATGGCTACACCTTC | CASSSPPGGDYGYTF
once | TRBJ2-7 | TRBD1 | TRBV5-4 | TGTGCCAGCAGCTTGACCGGGACAGGGCTCCACGAGCAGTACTTC | CASSLTGTGLHEQYF
. | TRBJ1-2 | . | TRBV25-1 | TGTGCCAGCAGTGGAGGGAACCTTTATGGCTACACCTTC | CASSGGNLYGYTF
. | TRBJ2-3 | TRBD2 | TRBV10-2 | TGCGCCAGCAGTCAGGGACTAGCGTTTTTCGGCACAGATACGCAGTATTTT | CASSQGLAFFGTDTQYF
few | TRBJ1-1 | TRBD1 | TRBV6-5 | TGTGCCAGCAGTTTAACAGGGGTGGGAACTGAAGCTTTCTTT | CASSLTGVGTEAFF
. | TRBJ1-1 | . | TRBV2 | TGTGCCAGCAGTGATGAGGCCGCCGTAGGCACTGAAGCTTTCTTT | CASSDEAAVGTEAFF
many | TRBJ2-1 | TRBD2 | TRBV7-9 | TGTGCCAGCAGCGCGGGACTAGCATTTAGCCATGAGCAGTTCTTC | CASSAGLAFSHEQFF
. | TRBJ2-1 | . | TRBV12-5 | TGTGCTAGTGGTTCCATTTGGTATGAGCAGTTCTTC | CASGSIWYEQFF
many | TRBJ2-5 | . | TRBV20-1 | TGCAGTGCAACGTTCGAGGGGAGCACTAACCAAGAGACCCAGTACTTC | CSATFEGSTNQETQYF
many | TRBJ1-2 | . | TRBV6-6 | TGTGCCAGCAGTCCTAATCCGGGACCTCTCTATGGCTACACCTTC | CASSPNPGPLYGYTF
. | TRBJ2-7 | . | TRBV20-1 | TGCAGTGCTACGACTCTGGGTGCCTACGAGCAGTACTTC | CSATTLGAYEQYF
. | TRBJ2-2 | . | TRBV5-5 | TGTGCCACCTCCGTGGAGAACACCGGGGAGCTGTTTTTT | CATSVENTGELFF
few | TRBJ2-7 | TRBD1 | TRBV5-1 | TGCGCCAGCAGCTATCAAACGGGACAGGTACACTACGAGCAGTACTTC | CASSYQTGQVHYEQYF
few | TRBJ1-3 | . | TRBV10-3 | TGTGCCATCAGTGAGTCGAAAGACTCTGGAAACACCATATATTTT | CAISESKDSGNTIYF
. | TRBJ2-1 | . | TRBV2 | TGTGCCACCACCCCCCATCCCGACGATGAGCAGTTCTTC | CATTPHPDDEQFF
. | TRBJ2-3 | TRBD2 | TRBV7-9 | TGTGCCAGCAGCCTAGGACTAGGACCAGATACGCAGTATTTT | CASSLGLGPDTQYF
many | TRBJ2-3 | . | TRBV20-1 | TGCAGTGCTATGGGAGAACTCTTCACAGATACGCAGTATTTT | CSAMGELFTDTQYF
few | TRBJ2-1 | . | TRBV2 | TGTGCCAGCGAAGCTCTTCCGGGACTTTCCTACAATGAGCAGTTCTTC | CASEALPGLSYNEQFF
. | TRBJ2-1 | . | TRBV5-6 | TGTGCCAGCAGCGGAGCGCGAGGGATGTTGCATGAGCAGTTCTTC | CASSGARGMLHEQFF
many | TRBJ2-1 | TRBD2 | TRBV6-5 | TGTGCCAGCAGAATAGCGGGGGGGCTTCTAGATGAGCAGTTCTTC | CASRIAGGLLDEQFF